This TCR beta chain is from a study of shared clonotypes between healthy human individuals. Study details: Three plates were used per donor for CD4 naive, three for CD4 memory, two for CD8 naive and one for CD8 memory. Study-level findings and limits: Clonotype sharing among the donors was expected to vary with sequencing depth. Inspection by rarefaction showed sorted-subset sequencing to be incomplete despite large depth.

The protocol was immunoSEQ multiplex PCR, while the TCRdb copy is restricted to in-frame clones and leaves out a portion. Among about 1.1 million clones listed, approximately 75% were seen once. Germline V gives CDR1 GTSNPN, CDR2 SVGIG (reference sequence). V was pared by 4 bases and J by 7 bases, with 8 bases between. The CDR3 covers 11 residues. A word on this clone: What it binds is not known. Other nucleotide sequences from this sample produce the same CDR3.

This clonotype was sampled from a man younger than 35 in good health. Some clones in this sample may be carry-over from other donors' samples. What was sequenced was memory CD4+ T cells from PBMCs. Subset here: CD45RA-negative fraction. This chain joins TRBV30 and TRBJ2-1; the D is unclear. CDR3 residues: CAWTFYNEQFF. The DNA of the CDR3 is TGTGCCTGGACCTTTTATAATGAGCAGTTCTTC.